This TCR beta chain emerged from a study of CD8+ T cells in alopecia areata. Across the study: Dosing spanned 6 to 18 months on tofacitinib, then 6 months off drug. Points from the study as a whole: Sequence data from scalp samples additionally include resident alphabeta T cells of normal skin. Scalp clonality decreased significantly with tofacitinib, and so did expanded CD8+ clones among the top 100. A great number of expanded lesional clones endured in scalp and blood during tofacitinib.

Treatment of the sample: oral pan-JAK inhibitor, 5-10 mg twice daily. Sequencing used cDNA as its template, made by extracting RNA and reverse transcribing it. Sequenced by immunoSEQ multiplex PCR; TCRdb stores in-frame clones only, minus some. The sample contains more than 150,000 clones, roughly 53% of which appear only once. The CDR3 is 17 amino acids. Per the germline V gene, CDR1 is MNHNS and CDR2 is SASEGT. V trimming: 3 bases; J trimming: 2 bases; junction bases outside the gene matches: 11. This clone appeared a few times. The antigen remains unidentified. The sequence was obtained from a human donor with alopecia areata. Specimen: CD8+ T cells sorted from blood, collected at week 24, from a patient treated with tofacitinib. V is TRBV6-1 and J is TRBJ2-5, with 8 bases that match TRBD2. This CDR3 reads CASSDLPLSGTQETQYF. The CDR3 nucleotides are TGTGCCAGCAGTGACCTCCCACTTAGCGGGACTCAAGAGACCCAGTACTTC.